This T cell receptor (beta chain) was sequenced in a study of blood T cell repertoires in COVID-19. Study background: COVID-19 samples collected from the United States, Italy and Spain covered acute and convalescent phases. PBMCs, B-cell-depleted T cells, or T cells provided the cDNA or gDNA that made up the material.

Germline V gene sequence: CDR1 LNHDA, CDR2 SQIVND (reference sequence). Between the trimmed V and J ends, which lost 6 bases and 8 bases, there was a span of 10 bases. The CDR3 consists of 11 residues. Source study methods: Amplification from reference gene primers served as the basis for estimated nucleated cell counts. Some clones are missing from TCRdb's copy, which holds only in-frame ones; the method was immunoSEQ multiplex PCR. V and J calls and clone size are those listed in that table; D and trimming were worked out from the DNA. The repertoire has 200,000 to 250,000 clones, about nine tenths of them found once; the top ten carry roughly 5%.

Material: peripheral blood. The chain recombines TRBV19 with TRBJ1-2; D is ambiguous. This receptor was taken from a woman in her thirties or forties with acute or convalescent COVID-19. The CDR3 loop is CASREVSGYTF. DNA for the CDR3: TGTGCCAGTAGGGAGGTCTCCGGCTACACCTTC.